Below, one TCR beta chain is given with its context. Its antigen remains unidentified. Qualities for individual bases were not recorded, and no much larger clone is one base off. The V end loses 4 bases and the J end loses 5 bases, and a stretch of 11 bases separates them. The CDR3 starts with the cysteine, ends with the phenylalanine, and has 14 residues. Only the CDR3 region is kept as DNA, spanning 42 bases read in frame from base 1. Based on the germline V gene, the CDR1 and CDR2 sequences are MGHRA and YSYEKL. These data originate in a study of sequential checkpoint blockade in melanoma (dated by TCRdb to between 2018 and 2020). Regarding the complete study: Patients were randomized 1:1 to first-line nivolumab followed by ipilimumab (arm A) or ipilimumab followed by nivolumab (arm B). Maintenance nivolumab was given following each of the two trial sequences.

Sample treatment or condition, as interpreted from the label and publication: randomized to nivolumab then ipilimumab (arm A) or the reverse (arm B). None of the trial patients had been given prior DNA-damaging chemotherapy. On a FACS Aria II flow cytometer, live CD3+CD8+ cells that were negative for CD19 and CD56 were sorted from thawed PBMCs. Samples were obtained from patients with melanoma enrolled in CheckMate 064, a randomized, open-label phase II trial of sequential checkpoint blockade. Peripheral blood mononuclear cells were collected by leukapheresis, purified with Ficoll-Paque, and frozen in human serum with around 10% DMSO. Purity of sorted blood CD3+CD8+ cells was verified at >98% immediately after sorting, followed by DNA extraction. TCRbeta CDR3 regions were immunosequenced from genomic DNA with the immunoSEQ Assay. Before high-throughput sequencing, the genomic DNA was amplified using bias-controlled multiplex PCR. Turning to the authors' computational methods: To quantify the absolute abundance of each unique TCRbeta CDR3 region, the sequences were collapsed and filtered. Clonality, defined as 1 minus Pielou's evenness, was calculated using only productive rearrangements. A previously published method was used to identify clones whose frequencies were significantly greater in on-treatment samples than in baseline samples. Sourced from immuneACCESS, this table was stored by TCRdb with only in-frame sequences that have V and J called. A share of the clones is absent; for the studies checked, an unresolved V gene accounts for under half, and the remainder has no known explanation. Clonal size and the V and J genes are those of that table, whereas D and trimming came from the DNA. This sample holds tens of thousands of clones; 84% were observed only once. The ten largest clones represent around 5.4% of the sample.

Overall study outcomes, separate from this receptor: The response-prediction model combining TCR metrics and mutation burden needs validation in larger, independent patient cohorts.

This TCR came from a human donor with melanoma. Specimen: CD8+ T cells sorted from blood (inferred from file names), collected from a patient given nivolumab and ipilimumab in sequence. The receptor chain draws on TRBV4-1 and TRBJ1-4, with TRBD1 tentatively as D gene (5 bases match). The CDR3 here reads CASSRRDINEKLFF. The DNA is as follows: TGCGCCAGCAGCCGCAGGGATATAAATGAAAAACTGTTTTTT.